This TCR beta chain was profiled in a study of T cells in Graves' hyperthyroidism and ophthalmopathy. Findings of the study overall: Onset of ophthalmopathy came a median 6.5 months after the model predicted it.

RNA transcripts yielded amplified TCR beta CDR3 regions. During a first-round RT-PCR of the TCR CDR3, the HTBI primer set was used. TCRdb used MiXCR to reprocess the multiplex PCR reads, holding one entry per CDR3 protein. Of about 290,000 distinct CDR3 sequences in the sample, around 15% are singletons; the top ten hold about 30%. Trimming removed 3 bases from V and 4 bases from J, with 17 bases in between. The CDR3 totals 15 residues. Looked up from germline, CDR1 is SGHRS and CDR2 is YFSETQ. This clonotype was observed at least ten times. Its specificity is unknown. The chain links TRBV5-1 to TRBJ2-7; D may match TRBD1 or TRBD2 (5 bases each). The sequencing sample was made of blood. This receptor was identified in a woman in her forties or fifties with Graves' hyperthyroidism that later progressed to Graves' ophthalmopathy. The CDR3 nucleotides are TGCGCCAGCAGCTCCGATCCGGGACGGGGATACGAGCAGTACTTC. Its translation is CASSSDPGRGYEQYF.